These 24 T cell receptor beta chains were all obtained from the same sample, sequenced in a study of shared clonotypes between healthy human individuals. Some clones are missing from TCRdb's copy, which holds only in-frame ones; the method was immunoSEQ multiplex PCR. Of over a million clones in the sample, roughly 96% are singletons; the top ten hold about 1%. Sequences were obtained from naive CD4+ T cells sorted from blood. Subset denoted: CD45RA+ positively selected. The receptors were gathered from a man under 40 in good health.

Here the CDR3 DNA reads TGCGCCAGCAGTGAACGCGGGAGGGCCTTGGGCGGGGAGCTGTTTTTT. This gives the protein CASSERGRALGGELFF. The rearrangement uses TRBV10-2 and TRBJ2-2; 9 bases fit TRBD2. Germline CDR1 and CDR2: WSHSY and SAAADI. V was clipped by 3 bases and J by 7 bases; unmatched bases: 9. The CDR3 sequence is 16 residues long.

V usage is TRBV7-9 and J usage is TRBJ1-3; the D is unclear. V lost 7 bases and J lost 0, with 19 bases in between. The CDR3 spans 17 residues. Germline loops: CDR1 SEHNR, CDR2 FQNEAQ (reference sequence). The CDR3 coding sequence is TGTGCCAGCAATCCCCCCCAAGAGAGCCTCTCTGGAAACACCATATATTTT. Translated: CASNPPQESLSGNTIYF. Full variable domain (rest looked up from reference TRBV7-9 and TRBJ1-3): DTGVSQNPRHKITKRGQNVTFRCDPISEHNRLYWYRQTLGQGPEFLTYFQNEAQLEKSRLLSDRFSAERPKGSFSTLEIQRTEQGDSAMYLCASNPPQESLSGNTIYFGEGSWLTVV.

V usage is TRBV21-1 and J usage is TRBJ2-7; the tabulated D call, TRBD1, remains unverified against the DNA. TRBV21-1 counts as a pseudogene. The CDR3 totals 17 residues. In DNA, the CDR3 is TGTGCCAGCAGCAAGCCCGCCGGGACAGAGAGCTCCTACGAGCAGTACTTC. This codes for CASSKPAGTESSYEQYF.

The chain uses TRBV5-5 and TRBJ2-7, with D maybe TRBD2 (5 bases). V was cut by 3 bases and J by 2 bases, with 15 bases left in between. Per germline, CDR1 SGHKS and CDR2 YYEKEE (reference sequence). This CDR3 has 15 amino acids. The CDR3 sequence: CASSSAMRVPYEQYF. In DNA form, the CDR3 reads TGTGCCAGCAGCTCGGCAATGAGGGTCCCCTACGAGCAGTACTTC.

For this clone: Other nucleotide sequences in the sample specify the same CDR3. The rearrangement joins TRBV7-2 to TRBJ2-1, with 9 bases lining up with TRBD2. The V gene's germline CDR1 is SGHTA and CDR2 FQGNSA. Trimming removed 0 bases from V and 2 bases from J; junction bases left unmatched: 2. CDR3 length: 16 residues. The CDR3 loop is CASSLAVAGAYNEQFF. The CDR3 nucleotides read TGTGCCAGCAGCTTAGCTGTAGCGGGAGCCTACAATGAGCAGTTCTTC. Together with reference TRBV7-2 and TRBJ2-1, the CDR3 gives the full variable domain: GAGVSQSPSNKVTEKGKDVELRCDPISGHTALYWYRQSLGQGLEFLIYFQGNSAPDKSGLPSDRFSAERTGGSVSTLTIQRTQQEDSAVYLCASSLAVAGAYNEQFFGPGTRLTVL.

The chain employs TRBV9 and TRBJ2-7; D might be TRBD1 or TRBD2, each matching 6 bases. V gave up 0 bases and J gave up 6 bases, with 16 bases separating them. This CDR3 is 15 amino acids long. CDR1 SGDLS and CDR2 YYNGEE come from the germline V gene. DNA for the CDR3: TGTGCCAGCAGCGTAGACGGGGGCGCTTCCGTCGAGCAGTACTTC. Its protein product is CASSVDGGASVEQYF.

J is TRBJ1-1 and V is TRBV4-1; D gene uncertain. CDR3 length: 17 residues. CDR1 and CDR2 (germline): MGHRA, YSYEKL. The ends were cut back, 3 bases at V and 0 bases at J, with 17 bases in the middle. CDR3 amino acids: CASSHLPRADMNTEAFF. CDR3 DNA sequence: TGCGCCAGCAGCCACCTCCCTCGGGCTGACATGAACACTGAAGCTTTCTTT.

The chain joins TRBV11-3 to TRBJ2-1; tentative D call: TRBD2 (5 bases). The V gene lost 5 bases and the J gene lost 7 bases, with 24 bases spanning the gap. Looked up from germline, CDR1 is SGHNT and CDR2 is YENEEA. This CDR3 has 17 residues. This CDR3 reads CASSQQPLGTGGNEQFF. The CDR3 region has the DNA TGTGCCAGCAGCCAACAACCGCTAGGAACTGGCGGGAATGAGCAGTTCTTC. Full variable domain (outside the CDR3, taken from reference TRBV11-3 and TRBJ2-1): EAGVVQSPRYKIIEKKQPVAFWCNPISGHNTLYWYLQNLGQGPELLIRYENEEAVDDSQLPKDRFSAERLKGVDSTLKIQPAELGDSAVYLCASSQQPLGTGGNEQFFGPGTRLTVL.

This chain uses TRBV29-1 with TRBJ2-1, with TRBD2 matching 9 bases. The CDR3 has 14 residues. The trim removed 5 bases at V and 2 bases at J, leaving 4 bases unmatched. Germline-derived CDR1 and CDR2 are SQVTM and ANQGSEA. For the CDR3, the DNA is TGCAGCGTTAGGTCTAGCGGGACCTACAATGAGCAGTTCTTC. Its translation is CSVRSSGTYNEQFF.

The chain carries TRBV5-1 and TRBJ1-4; no firm D call. This CDR3 comprises 15 residues. The ends were cut back, 0 bases at V and 8 bases at J, with 14 bases in the middle. Germline V gene sequence: CDR1 SGHRS, CDR2 YFSETQ. This CDR3 is CASSLVSRADEKLFF. CDR3 in DNA: TGCGCCAGCAGCTTGGTTTCTCGGGCGGACGAAAAACTGTTTTTT.

The genes are TRBV7-2 and TRBJ2-3; no reliable D call. Germline values: CDR1 SGHTA, CDR2 FQGNSA. V gave up 1 base and J gave up 10 bases, with 9 bases separating them. The length of the CDR3 is 12 residues. The chain's CDR3 is CASSLGGRPQYF. For the CDR3, the DNA is TGTGCCAGCAGCTTAGGCGGAAGGCCGCAGTATTTT.

This clone has just a few counts. This chain uses TRBV9 with TRBJ1-2, with D perhaps TRBD1 (5 bases). CDR1 and CDR2 (germline): SGDLS, YYNGEE. V gave up 3 bases and J gave up 5 bases, with 20 bases separating them. This CDR3 is built from 16 residues. This CDR3 is CASSAEVAGWQYGYTF. CDR3 sequence (DNA): TGTGCCAGCAGCGCAGAAGTGGCAGGGTGGCAATATGGCTACACCTTC. Drawing the rest from reference TRBV9 and TRBJ1-2, the complete variable domain is DSGVTQTPKHLITATGQRVTLRCSPRSGDLSVYWYQQSLDQGLQFLIQYYNGEERAKGNILERFSAQQFPDLHSELNLSSLELGDSALYFCASSAEVAGWQYGYTFGSGTRLTVV.

This chain uses TRBV27 with TRBJ2-2, with a possible D match to TRBD2 (6 bases). CDR1 is MNHEY, CDR2 SMNVEV, per germline (reference sequence). V was shortened by 4 bases and J by 1 base, with 16 bases between the two germline ends. The CDR3 is 17 residues long. CDR3 nucleotides: TGTGCCAGCAGTTCCTTACGGCTAGCGAGGAACACCGGGGAGCTGTTTTTT. Its protein product is CASSSLRLARNTGELFF.

The chain carries TRBV19 and TRBJ2-1; either TRBD1 or TRBD2 may supply D (7 bases each). The V gene lost 6 bases and the J gene lost 4 bases, with 16 bases spanning the gap. CDR1 and CDR2 (germline): LNHDA, SQIVND (reference sequence). The CDR3 runs to 15 residues. The CDR3 reads CASSTTGRAYNEQFF. CDR3 nucleotide sequence: TGTGCCAGTAGCACGACAGGGAGGGCTTACAATGAGCAGTTCTTC.

This rearrangement joins TRBV18 to TRBJ2-4; 9 nucleotides line up with TRBD2. J gave up 0 bases and V 3 bases, and 6 bases lay outside the gene matches. The CDR3 has 17 amino acids. Germline CDR1 and CDR2: KGHSH and LQKENI. The CDR3 DNA reads as TGTGCCAGCTCACCCCTGACTAGCGGACTAGCCAAAAACATTCAGTACTTC. Translating gives CASSPLTSGLAKNIQYF.

Here the CDR3 DNA reads TGCGCCAGCAGCTTGGCACCCCAAGGGGGCGGTGAGACCCAGTACTTC. It yields the protein CASSLAPQGGGETQYF. This rearrangement joins TRBV5-1 to TRBJ2-5; 7 bases line up with TRBD1. This CDR3 is 16 amino acids long. Germline V lookup: CDR1 SGHRS, CDR2 YFSETQ. Trimming at V came to 0 bases and at J to 5 bases, leaving 10 bases not matched to a gene.

This clone is a singleton in its sample. This chain's CDR3 is CASSTTRGRFF. DNA for the CDR3: TGTGCCAGCAGTACCACTAGGGGGAGGTTCTTC. The rearrangement joins TRBV28 to TRBJ2-1; possible D gene TRBD1, 6 bases. Between the trimmed V and J ends, which lost 5 bases and 15 bases, there was a span of 14 bases. Per the germline V gene, CDR1 is MDHEN and CDR2 is SYDVKM. The CDR3 is made up of 11 amino acids.

V and J are TRBV11-2 and TRBJ1-2; no clear D. Trimming removed 4 bases at V and 4 bases at J, with 10 bases between. The CDR3 consists of 13 residues. Germline CDR1 is SGHAT and CDR2 is FQNNGV. CDR3 in amino acids: CASSSGNRYGYTF. The CDR3 nucleotides read TGTGCCAGCAGCTCGGGCAACCGCTATGGCTACACCTTC.

The chain couples TRBV28 to TRBJ2-7; no firm D call. Germline V gene sequence: CDR1 MDHEN, CDR2 SYDVKM. The CDR3 is 14 amino acids. Trimming shortened V by 2 bases and J by 0 bases, and 8 bases separated the two germline ends. The CDR3 nucleotides are TGTGCCAGCAGTTTACAGCCTAGCTCCTACGAGCAGTACTTC. Translation: CASSLQPSSYEQYF.

The V call is TRBV5-1, the J call TRBJ2-7; D is possibly TRBD2 (6 bases). With 4 bases removed from V and 0 bases from J, the gap between germline ends came to 14 bases. The germline V gene has CDR1 SGHRS and CDR2 YFSETQ. The CDR3 extends over 15 amino acids. This CDR3 reads CASSPSGTPSYEQYF. The DNA for the CDR3 is TGCGCCAGCAGCCCGTCCGGGACTCCCTCCTACGAGCAGTACTTC.

Remarks on this clone: In the same sample, other DNA sequences code for this CDR3. The chain uses TRBV29-1 and TRBJ2-3; tentative D call: TRBD1 (6 bases). Germline lookup yields CDR1 SQVTM and CDR2 ANQGSEA. Deletions cut 6 bases from V and 6 bases from J, with 13 bases between. The CDR3 is made up of 12 amino acids. The CDR3 loop is CSVDTGLDTQYF. Here the CDR3 DNA reads TGCAGCGTCGACACAGGGCTGGATACGCAGTATTTT.

The V call is TRBV25-1, the J call TRBJ2-5; 12 positions match TRBD2. The CDR3 covers 15 residues. V lost 2 bases, J lost 4 bases, and 2 bases stayed unmatched. Germline CDR1 is MGHDK and CDR2 is SYGVNS. The CDR3 DNA is TGTGCCAGCAGTGAAACTAGCGGGAGGAGAGAGACCCAGTACTTC. Protein product: CASSETSGRRETQYF.

The chain recombines TRBV25-1 with TRBJ1-5; no definite D call. The germline V and J ends were trimmed by 4 bases and 2 bases, with 9 bases remaining between them. CDR1 is MGHDK, CDR2 SYGVNS, per germline. This CDR3 comprises 14 residues. CDR3 sequence (DNA): TGTGCCAGCAGTGGCGGGGTTCGCAATCAGCCCCAGCATTTT. The encoded protein is CASSGGVRNQPQHF.

This sequence joins TRBV5-1 and TRBJ2-3; no clear D gene. Trimming pared 0 bases from V and 2 bases from J, leaving 7 bases between. CDR1 and CDR2 from the germline V gene are SGHRS and YFSETQ. This CDR3 region has 14 residues. The CDR3 DNA is TGCGCCAGCAGCTTGGCCTACCACACAGATACGCAGTATTTT. Translating gives CASSLAYHTDTQYF.